This TCR beta chain was recovered during a study of blood T cell repertoires in COVID-19. Repertoires were generated with immunoSEQ multiplex PCR, while TCRdb's copy carries only in-frame clones and drops some. Counted here are 200,000 to 250,000 clones, 80% occurring once; the ten biggest clones make up about 7.2%. Germline V CDR1 and CDR2: MGHRA, YSYEKL. This CDR3 has 15 residues. Trimming removed 1 base from V and 5 bases from J; junction bases left unmatched: 7. The chain couples TRBV4-1 to TRBJ1-1, with 7 bases that match TRBD1. This clonotype was obtained from a woman aged 40 to 50 with acute COVID-19. Input material: PBMCs or T cells enriched from blood (not recorded which). CDR3 nucleotides: TGCGCCAGCAGCCAAGTAACAGGGGAAAGGACTGAAGCTTTCTTT. Protein sequence: CASSQVTGERTEAFF.